Below, 8 T cell receptor beta chains from the same sample are listed, as sequenced in a study of vaccination and CD4 T cells after COVID-19. TCRdb re-called the PCR reads with MiXCR, one entry per CDR3 protein. The sample holds roughly 18,000 distinct CDR3 sequences; about 59% are singletons and the top ten take under 1.2%. Source: CD4+ T cells from blood, taken before SARS-CoV-2 vaccination. All receptors derive from a human donor who had recovered from COVID-19.

This rearrangement joins TRBV6-1 to TRBJ2-1, with 12 nucleotides matching TRBD1. The CDR3 totals 14 residues. Germline V gives CDR1 MNHNS, CDR2 SASEGT. Trimming at V came to 5 bases and at J to 9 bases, leaving 5 bases not matched to a gene. The CDR3 DNA is TGTGCCAGCAGTCCTCCGGGACAGGGGGCTGAGCAGTTCTTC. Its translation: CASSPPGQGAEQFF.

The chain has TRBV20-1 and TRBJ2-2; 8 nucleotides agree with TRBD2. V lost 0 bases, J lost 1 base, and 4 bases stayed unmatched. Germline assignment: CDR1 DFQATT and CDR2 SNEGSKA (reference sequence). The CDR3 totals 16 residues. The CDR3 coding sequence is TGCAGTGCTAGAGATCTGGCGGGAGGGAACACCGGGGAGCTGTTTTTT. Protein: CSARDLAGGNTGELFF.

The V call is TRBV28, the J call TRBJ2-3; perhaps D is TRBD1 or TRBD2 (6 bases each). CDR1 MDHEN and CDR2 SYDVKM come from the germline V gene. The CDR3 extends over 14 amino acids. Trimming left V 3 bases short and J 3 bases short, with 10 bases between. The CDR3 region is CASSLGGSTDTQYF. As DNA, the CDR3 is TGTGCCAGCAGTTTGGGGGGCTCGACAGATACGCAGTATTTT.

The V call is TRBV10-3, the J call TRBJ2-2; the D is unclear. Trimming took off 0 bases at V and 4 bases at J, with 3 bases between the two ends. Germline CDR1 ENHRY, CDR2 SYGVKD. This CDR3 comprises 13 residues. The chain's CDR3 is CAISESGTGELFF. The CDR3 DNA reads TGTGCCATCAGTGAGTCAGGCACCGGGGAGCTGTTTTTT.

The chain combines TRBV28 with TRBJ2-5; perhaps TRBD2 as D (5 bases). Germline-derived CDR1 and CDR2 are MDHEN and SYDVKM. V was trimmed by 6 bases and J by 0 bases, leaving 8 bases between them. The CDR3 extends over 13 amino acids. DNA of the CDR3: TGTGCCAGCAGCCCCGGGGACCAAGAGACCCAGTACTTC. Its protein is CASSPGDQETQYF. Variable domain in full (rest from reference TRBV28 and TRBJ2-5): DVKVTQSSRYLVKRTGEKVFLECVQDMDHENMFWYRQDPGLGLRLIYFSYDVKMKEKGDIPEGYSVSREKKERFSLILESASTNQTSMYLCASSPGDQETQYFGPGTRLLVL.

This clonotype was counted between two and nine times. The V and J genes are TRBV2 and TRBJ2-1, with 9 bases that match TRBD2. Germline CDR1 SNHLY, CDR2 FYNNEI. The CDR3 consists of 14 residues. V lost 5 bases to trimming and J lost 6 bases; unmatched junction nucleotides: 5. CDR3 sequence (DNA): TGTGCCAGCAGTTCTGAGACTAGCGGCAATGAGCAGTTCTTC. Protein: CASSSETSGNEQFF.

V usage is TRBV20-1 and J usage is TRBJ2-3, with 10 bases that match TRBD2. The germline CDR1 and CDR2 sequences are DFQATT and SNEGSKA (reference sequence). J was trimmed by 1 base and V by 0 bases; bases with no gene match: 4. The CDR3 consists of 16 residues. The CDR3 sequence: CSARDLAGAGTDTQYF. For the CDR3, the DNA is TGCAGTGCTAGAGACCTAGCGGGAGCGGGCACAGATACGCAGTATTTT.

This clonotype was recorded a few times. The V call is TRBV7-2, the J call TRBJ1-2; D may be TRBD1 (5 bases). V was clipped by 2 bases and J by 4 bases, with 8 bases between them. In germline, CDR1 is SGHTA, CDR2 FQGNSA. CDR3 size: 13 residues. The CDR3 is CASSLSGGYGYTF. As DNA, the CDR3 is TGTGCCAGCAGCTTATCTGGGGGCTATGGCTACACCTTC.